The rows below give T cell receptor beta chains drawn from one sample of a study of Ad26.COV2.S vaccination and SARS-CoV-2 variants. Produced via immunoSEQ multiplex PCR; TCRdb's table is partial and in-frame only. The sample carries around 310,000 clones, 85% to 90% recorded once. Sequenced material: peripheral blood, taken in a trial of Ad26.COV2.S vaccine versus placebo. All receptors derive from a person aged 18 to 59 who received the Ad26.COV2.S COVID-19 vaccine or a placebo. Each CDR3 is given with its conserved first and last residue. D genes are given only for firm matches. Rows may omit the clone size; those that give it use once, few, many or a size class.

len,d_gene,v_gene,j_gene,abundance,CDR3aa,CDR3nt
14,TRBD2,TRBV2,TRBJ2-1,-,CASSEPSGDNEQFF,TGTGCCAGCAGTGAGCCTAGCGGCGACAATGAGCAGTTCTTC
16,-,TRBV6-2/TRBV6-3,TRBJ2-3,-,CASSSPGRGKTDTQYF,TGTGCCAGCAGTTCTCCCGGCAGGGGTAAAACAGATACGCAGTATTTT
12,-,TRBV19,TRBJ2-1,few,CASGKASSEQFF,TGTGCCAGTGGAAAAGCTAGCTCTGAGCAGTTCTTC
13,-,TRBV7-3,TRBJ2-1,-,CASSFEGSSEQFF,TGTGCCAGCAGCTTTGAGGGGTCTAGTGAGCAGTTCTTC
13,-,TRBV7-8,TRBJ2-7,-,CASSYGGPYEQYF,TGTGCCAGCAGCTACGGGGGGCCCTACGAGCAGTACTTC
13,-,TRBV6-1,TRBJ1-4,-,CASSEVGGEKLFF,TGTGCCAGCAGTGAAGTTGGGGGTGAAAAACTGTTTTTT
14,TRBD1,TRBV7-9,TRBJ2-3,-,CASSLGQGTDTQYF,TGTGCCAGCAGCCTGGGACAGGGTACAGATACGCAGTATTTT
15,TRBD2,TRBV19,TRBJ2-5,-,CASSIRTRSKETQYF,TGTGCCAGTAGTATTCGGACTAGGTCTAAAGAGACCCAGTACTTC
13,-,TRBV6-5,TRBJ2-1,-,CASSPPSIGEQFF,TGTGCCAGCAGTCCGCCATCGATAGGCGAGCAGTTCTTC
13,-,TRBV4-3,TRBJ2-3,-,CASSQVWGDTQYF,TGCGCCAGCAGCCAAGTTTGGGGAGATACGCAGTATTTT
14,-,TRBV18,TRBJ1-5,-,CASTGGGPDQPQHF,TGTGCCAGCACGGGTGGGGGTCCGGATCAGCCCCAGCATTTT
12,-,TRBV7-2,TRBJ2-1,-,CASSLSSSRRFF,TGTGCCAGCAGCTTATCGTCTAGTAGGAGGTTCTTC
18,TRBD1,TRBV11-3,TRBJ2-4,-,CASSLGDFAGGAKNIQYF,TGTGCCAGCAGCTTAGGGGATTTCGCAGGGGGAGCCAAAAACATTCAGTACTTC
13,TRBD1,TRBV19,TRBJ1-2,-,CASSRTGSNGYTF,TGTGCCAGTAGTCGGACAGGGTCAAATGGCTACACCTTC
13,-,TRBV11-3,TRBJ2-3,-,CASSLGVTDTQYF,TGTGCCAGCAGCTTAGGGGTAACAGATACGCAGTATTTT
15,TRBD2,TRBV6-2/TRBV6-3,TRBJ2-1,-,CASSYRGRDYNEQFF,TGTGCCAGCAGTTATCGGGGGAGGGACTACAATGAGCAGTTCTTC
12,-,TRBV3-1/TRBV3-2,TRBJ1-6,few,CASSQTGSPLHF,TGTGCCAGCAGCCAAACGGGGTCACCCCTCCACTTT
15,-,TRBV19,TRBJ2-3,-,CASSADRRPTDTQYF,TGTGCCAGTAGTGCAGACAGGAGACCCACAGATACGCAGTATTTT